The rows below give T cell receptor beta chains drawn from one sample of a study of circulating CD8 cells and anti-PD-1 response in melanoma. TCRdb called the reads again in MiXCR, with one record for every CDR3 protein. The sample contains roughly 690 distinct CDR3 sequences, roughly 13% of which appear only once. Specimen: CD8+ T cells from PBMCs, collected at baseline or after one month of anti-PD-1 therapy (not recorded which). These receptors were obtained from a human donor with melanoma. Each CDR3 is given with its conserved first and last residue. Each record gives: clone size, J gene, V gene, D gene, CDR3 protein, CDR3 DNA. D genes are given only for firm matches. Not all rows give a size; the values are once, few, many and, for expanded clones, a class.

large TRBJ1-1 TRBV19 - CASSPRVPGSEAFF TGTGCCAGTAGCCCACGAGTCCCAGGGTCTGAAGCTTTCTTT
- TRBJ2-5 TRBV12-5 TRBD2 CAIGSQGLAVQETQYF TGTGCTATTGGCTCCCAGGGACTAGCGGTCCAAGAGACCCAGTACTTC
medium-sized TRBJ2-3 TRBV9 - CASSVDDGRTDTQYF TGTGCCAGCAGCGTAGATGACGGACGCACAGATACGCAGTATTTT
medium-sized TRBJ2-3 TRBV2 - CASSGLASSTDTQYF TGTGCCAGCAGTGGCCTCGCGTCTAGCACAGATACGCAGTATTTT
- TRBJ1-1 TRBV27 - CASRSGQTSTEAFF TGTGCCAGCAGGTCTGGACAGACAAGCACTGAAGCTTTCTTT
medium-sized TRBJ2-7 TRBV12-3/TRBV12-4 TRBD1 CASSGDRDRHSYEQYF TGTGCCAGCAGTGGGGACCGGGACAGGCATTCCTACGAGCAGTACTTC
medium-sized TRBJ2-3 TRBV7-3 TRBD1 CASSLQGDNTDTQYF TGTGCCAGCAGCCTACAGGGGGACAACACAGATACGCAGTATTTT
- TRBJ1-2 TRBV18 - CASSPPHPGVYGYTF TGTGCCAGCTCACCACCCCACCCGGGGGTATATGGCTACACCTTC
medium-sized TRBJ2-7 TRBV19 - CASSNSYEQYF TGTGCCAGTAGTAATTCCTACGAGCAGTACTTC
large TRBJ2-5 TRBV29-1 TRBD2 CSVRGGSETQYF TGCAGCGTGCGGGGGGGGAGCGAGACCCAGTACTTC
medium-sized TRBJ2-1 TRBV5-4 - CASSPVGGGASSYNEQFF TGTGCCAGCAGCCCTGTGGGGGGGGGCGCCTCCTCCTACAATGAGCAGTTCTTC
medium-sized TRBJ1-4 TRBV7-9 - CASSLARSSWDEKLFF TGTGCCAGCAGCTTAGCTCGCAGTAGCTGGGATGAAAAACTGTTTTTT
medium-sized TRBJ1-2 TRBV5-5 - CASSLVQATNRLYGYTF TGTGCCAGCAGCTTGGTCCAGGCAACCAACCGACTCTATGGCTACACCTTC
medium-sized TRBJ2-1 TRBV4-3 TRBD1 CASSHLRGKDDEQFF TGCGCCAGCAGCCATCTCAGGGGGAAAGACGATGAGCAGTTCTTC
- TRBJ2-2 TRBV19 TRBD1 CASRTGTGLAGELFF TGTGCCAGTAGGACAGGGACAGGGTTGGCCGGGGAGCTGTTTTTT
large TRBJ2-1 TRBV25-1 - CASNGGNEQFF TGTGCCAGCAACGGAGGCAATGAGCAGTTCTTC